These 25 T cell receptor beta chains were all obtained from the same sample, sequenced in a study of blood T cell repertoires in COVID-19. Sequencing used immunoSEQ multiplex PCR; TCRdb keeps in-frame clones, though not all of them. The sample shows 110,000 to 150,000 clones, just under 85% of them seen only once. Sequences were obtained from peripheral blood. The origin of the receptors is a woman at least 80 years old with acute or convalescent COVID-19.

This clone was picked up a small number of times. The chain carries TRBV6-5 and TRBJ1-3; 8 bases are a match to TRBD1. V shed 4 bases and J 0 bases; nucleotides not matched to a gene: 5. CDR1 and CDR2 from the germline V gene are MNHEY and SVGAGI. The CDR3 length is 16 residues. The CDR3 DNA reads as TGTGCCAGCAGTTCGGGACAGGTTCTCTCTGGAAACACCATATATTTT. This translates into CASSSGQVLSGNTIYF.

The chain combines TRBV4-3 with TRBJ1-2; TRBD1 matches at 7 bases. Germline values: CDR1 LGHNA, CDR2 YSLEER. J was trimmed by 4 bases and V by 0 bases; bases with no gene match: 8. The CDR3 length is 16 residues. This CDR3 reads CASSQDVMGQSYGYTF. CDR3 coding DNA: TGCGCCAGCAGCCAAGATGTTATGGGACAGAGCTATGGCTACACCTTC.

The chain carries TRBV3-1 (or the pseudogene TRBV3-2) and TRBJ2-7; no clear D gene. This CDR3 spans 16 amino acids. In germline, CDR1 is LGHDT, CDR2 YNNKEL (reference sequence). Trimming stripped 4 bases from V and 1 base from J, with 17 bases between. The CDR3 DNA is TGTGCCAGCAGCCTCAATCCCGCGGCGGTGTCCTACGAGCAGTACTTC. Residues: CASSLNPAAVSYEQYF.

The gene calls are TRBV6-5 and TRBJ1-1; 9 positions agree with TRBD1. J was trimmed by 5 bases and V by 7 bases; bases with no gene match: 5. Germline V gene lookup returns CDR1 MNHEY and CDR2 SVGAGI. CDR3 length: 13 amino acids. CDR3 protein: CASTDRGGTEAFF. CDR3 in DNA: TGTGCCAGCACCGACAGGGGGGGAACTGAAGCTTTCTTT.

The chain uses TRBV10-3 and TRBJ1-1; no clear D. The CDR3 consists of 13 residues. In germline, CDR1 is ENHRY, CDR2 SYGVKD. Between the trimmed V and J ends, which lost 4 bases and 3 bases, there was a span of 9 bases. The CDR3 coding sequence is TGTGCCATCAGTGTAGTATTAGACACTGAAGCTTTCTTT. Amino acids: CAISVVLDTEAFF.

The V gene is TRBV19, the J gene TRBJ1-5; D perhaps matches TRBD1 (6 bases). CDR1 is LNHDA, CDR2 SQIVND, per germline (reference sequence). V lost 5 bases to trimming and J lost 5 bases, with 10 bases between them. CDR3 length equals 13 residues. The CDR3 here is CASSVQGHQPQHF. The DNA for the CDR3 is TGTGCCAGTAGTGTACAGGGTCATCAGCCCCAGCATTTT.

This clone showed up just a few times. V usage is TRBV5-1 and J usage is TRBJ2-7; 9 bases line up with TRBD1. The CDR3 has 14 amino acids. Germline values: CDR1 SGHRS, CDR2 YFSETQ. Trimming at V came to 3 bases and at J to 1 base, leaving 2 bases not matched to a gene. The CDR3 sequence: CASSSGTGSYEQYF. In DNA, the CDR3 is TGCGCCAGCAGCTCCGGGACAGGGTCCTACGAGCAGTACTTC.

The CDR3 nucleotides are TGCGCCAGCAGCCTCCGGATGCGGGACGAGACCCAGTACTTC. Translated, it gives CASSLRMRDETQYF. V usage is TRBV5-1 and J usage is TRBJ2-5, with D tentatively TRBD2 (6 bases). V was trimmed by 4 bases and J by 5 bases, leaving 15 bases between them. The CDR3 contains 14 residues. The germline V gene has CDR1 SGHRS and CDR2 YFSETQ.

The chain joins TRBV7-2 to TRBJ2-7; the match to TRBD1 covers 7 bases. Germline CDR1 SGHTA, CDR2 FQGNSA. This CDR3 has 15 amino acids. V was pared by 2 bases and J by 4 bases, with 8 bases of the junction left unmatched. As DNA, the CDR3 is TGTGCCAGCAGCTTAAGAGAAGGGGGCTTTTACGAGCAGTACTTC. Residues: CASSLREGGFYEQYF.

The chain couples TRBV27 to TRBJ2-7; maybe TRBD2 (7 bases). The V and J ends lost 0 bases and 3 bases respectively, with 21 bases between them. The CDR3 is made up of 18 amino acids. Germline CDR1 is MNHEY and CDR2 is SMNVEV (reference sequence). CDR3 loop: CASSLSNGRRGGGYEQYF. In DNA form, the CDR3 reads TGTGCCAGCAGTTTATCGAACGGGCGAAGGGGAGGGGGCTACGAGCAGTACTTC.

This clone was seen many times. V gene TRBV30 combines with J gene TRBJ1-1, with 11 bases fitting TRBD1. This CDR3 region has 13 residues. The ends lost 5 bases at V and 5 bases at J; junction bases unmatched: 4. The germline V gene has CDR1 GTSNPN and CDR2 SVGIG (reference sequence). The CDR3 loop reads CAWGQGARTEAFF. The CDR3 DNA reads TGTGCCTGGGGACAGGGGGCGCGAACTGAAGCTTTCTTT. The full variable domain, in which reference TRBV30 and TRBJ1-1 provide the parts outside the CDR3, is SQTIHQWPATLVQPVGSPLSLECTVEGTSNPNLYWYRQAAGRGLQLLFYSVGIGQISSEVPQNLSASRPQDRQFILSSKKLLLSDSGFYLCAWGQGARTEAFFGQGTRLTVV.

The chain joins TRBV19 to TRBJ1-2; possibly TRBD1 for D (6 bases). Trimming left V 4 bases short and J 0 bases short, with 9 bases between. Germline CDR1 LNHDA, CDR2 SQIVND (reference sequence). This CDR3 contains 14 residues. The CDR3 DNA reads as TGTGCCAGTAGTAGACGGACAGCTAACTATGGCTACACCTTC. This codes for CASSRRTANYGYTF.

The rearrangement joins TRBV4-2 to TRBJ1-2; 8 bases line up with TRBD1. Germline-derived CDR1 and CDR2 are LGHNA and YNFKEQ. After removal of 0 bases from V and 7 bases from J, the junction contained 7 bases not matched to a gene. The CDR3 contains 15 residues. The CDR3 DNA follows: TGTGCCAGCAGCCAAGATCGGGCCAGGGGGCTTGGCTACACCTTC. Its protein is CASSQDRARGLGYTF.

The V and J genes are TRBV7-2 and TRBJ1-5; maybe TRBD1 (6 bases). This CDR3 spans 15 amino acids. The germline gives CDR1 SGHTA, CDR2 FQGNSA. Trimming took 5 bases from V and 0 from J, leaving 11 bases between them. The CDR3 bases are TGTGCCAGCAGCCCCTGGACAGCTAGCAATCAGCCCCAGCATTTT. Translated, it gives CASSPWTASNQPQHF. Combining the CDR3 with reference TRBV7-2 and TRBJ1-5 gives the whole variable domain GAGVSQSPSNKVTEKGKDVELRCDPISGHTALYWYRQSLGQGLEFLIYFQGNSAPDKSGLPSDRFSAERTGGSVSTLTIQRTQQEDSAVYLCASSPWTASNQPQHFGDGTRLSIL.

This clone was recorded only once. This sequence joins TRBV5-5 and TRBJ1-1, with D tentatively TRBD1 (5 bases). Germline V gene sequence: CDR1 SGHKS, CDR2 YYEKEE (reference sequence). This CDR3 has 17 amino acids. V dropped 4 bases and J dropped 0 bases, with 19 bases sitting between them. CDR3 sequence reads: CASSPAGGIPMNTEAFF. The CDR3 nucleotides are TGTGCCAGCAGCCCCGCGGGGGGGATACCCATGAACACTGAAGCTTTCTTT.

J is TRBJ1-2 and V is TRBV2, with a possible D match to TRBD1 (6 bases). Trimming pared 0 bases from V and 5 bases from J, leaving 13 bases between. CDR1 and CDR2 from the germline V gene are SNHLY and FYNNEI. This CDR3 comprises 15 residues. In nucleotides, the CDR3 is TGTGCCAGCAGTGAAGCTCCGGGACACCCTTATGGCTACACCTTC. As protein: CASSEAPGHPYGYTF.

The DNA of the CDR3 is TGTGCCAGCCGCCCGGAGGGAATGATCGACGAGCAGTACTTC. Protein product: CASRPEGMIDEQYF. The chain employs TRBV27 and TRBJ2-7; tentatively, D is TRBD2 (6 bases). CDR3 length equals 14 residues. The V gene's germline CDR1 is MNHEY and CDR2 SMNVEV (reference sequence). Trimming stripped 8 bases from V and 5 bases from J, with 19 bases between.

The chain has TRBV6-5 and TRBJ1-6; 7 bases match TRBD1. J was trimmed by 9 bases and V by 4 bases; bases with no gene match: 12. Per the germline V gene, CDR1 is MNHEY and CDR2 is SVGAGI. This CDR3 contains 16 residues. The CDR3 DNA sequence: TGTGCCAGCAGTTCTAGGGGGCACAGGGTTGGTTCACCCCTCCACTTT. Translating it yields CASSSRGHRVGSPLHF.

The V call is TRBV19, the J call TRBJ1-1; possible D gene TRBD1, 5 bases. V was pared by 5 bases and J by 7 bases, with 14 bases between. The CDR3 totals 13 residues. Per the germline V gene, CDR1 is LNHDA and CDR2 is SQIVND (reference sequence). This CDR3 is CASSLPGTGEAFF. Written as DNA, the CDR3 is TGTGCCAGTAGTCTCCCCGGGACTGGTGAAGCTTTCTTT.

This clone came up a few times. V is TRBV28 and J is TRBJ1-1; D ambiguous. CDR1 and CDR2 (germline): MDHEN, SYDVKM. V lost 3 bases and J lost 0, with 5 bases in between. This CDR3 is 13 amino acids long. CDR3 protein: CASSLEMNTEAFF. In DNA form, the CDR3 reads TGTGCCAGCAGTTTGGAGATGAACACTGAAGCTTTCTTT. Drawing the rest from reference TRBV28 and TRBJ1-1, the complete variable domain is DVKVTQSSRYLVKRTGEKVFLECVQDMDHENMFWYRQDPGLGLRLIYFSYDVKMKEKGDIPEGYSVSREKKERFSLILESASTNQTSMYLCASSLEMNTEAFFGQGTRLTVV.

V gene TRBV5-3 combines with J gene TRBJ1-5; D is ambiguous. TRBV5-3 is labeled an ORF, and its function is uncertain. Trimming pared 2 bases from V and 7 bases from J, leaving 4 bases between. The CDR3 loop spans 11 amino acids. CDR3 amino acids: CARSFQQPQHF. CDR3 nucleotide sequence: TGTGCCAGAAGCTTTCAACAGCCCCAGCATTTT.

This chain uses TRBV13 with TRBJ1-6; D uncertain. Trimming removed 5 bases from V and 0 bases from J, with 20 bases in between. CDR3 length: 19 amino acids. Germline CDR1 PRHDT, CDR2 FYEKMQ (reference sequence). The chain's CDR3 is CASSRPASQASSYNSPLHF. CDR3 nucleotide sequence: TGTGCCAGCAGCCGCCCGGCCTCTCAGGCGAGCTCCTATAATTCACCCCTCCACTTT.

This chain joins TRBV5-1 and TRBJ2-1; 8 bases match TRBD1. CDR1 and CDR2 (germline): SGHRS, YFSETQ. With 4 bases clipped from V and 3 bases from J, the junction kept 9 bases outside the gene matches. The CDR3 contains 16 residues. In DNA form, the CDR3 reads TGCGCCAGCAGCCCGACCCCTGGACAGGGCTACAATGAGCAGTTCTTC. Translating it yields CASSPTPGQGYNEQFF.

The V call is TRBV19, the J call TRBJ1-2; D is uncertain. The CDR3 runs to 15 residues. The germline gives CDR1 LNHDA, CDR2 SQIVND (reference sequence). V was trimmed by 4 bases and J by 1 base, leaving 13 bases between them. CDR3 residues: CASSTDAAYNYGYTF. DNA of the CDR3: TGTGCCAGTAGTACTGATGCGGCTTATAACTATGGCTACACCTTC.

V gene TRBV19 combines with J gene TRBJ1-5, with a weak D call TRBD1 (6 bases). Trimming took 3 bases from V and 2 from J, leaving 8 bases between them. CDR1 is LNHDA and CDR2 is SQIVND in the germline V gene (reference sequence). There are 14 residues in the CDR3. The CDR3 sequence is CASSMSGGNQPQHF. The CDR3 region has the DNA TGTGCCAGTAGTATGTCAGGGGGCAATCAGCCCCAGCATTTT.